These 9 T cell receptor beta chains originate from one sample sequenced in a study of cytomegalovirus exposure and HLA in healthy donors. TCRdb keeps only in-frame clones here, not all; method: immunoSEQ multiplex PCR. Of roughly 130,000 clones detected, 88% appear once; the ten largest clones hold approximately 1.3%. The sample consisted of PBMCs. All receptors come from a man aged 25-40 years in good health and CMV-seronegative.

This clone was seen only once. The gene calls are TRBV5-1 and TRBJ1-2, with 10 positions matching TRBD1. The CDR3 is 15 amino acids. V dropped 4 bases and J dropped 2; count of bases not matched to a gene: 5. Per germline, CDR1 SGHRS and CDR2 YFSETQ. This CDR3 reads CASSRGGQGNYGYTF. The CDR3 nucleotides read TGCGCCAGCAGCCGAGGGGGACAGGGGAACTATGGCTACACCTTC.

The gene calls are TRBV5-1 and TRBJ2-1; no reliable D call. The CDR3 length is 14 residues. Germline V gene data show CDR1 as SGHRS and CDR2 as YFSETQ. V gave up 0 bases and J gave up 4 bases, with 8 bases separating them. This CDR3 reads CASSLGQIYNEQFF. CDR3 nucleotides: TGCGCCAGCAGCTTGGGGCAGATTTACAATGAGCAGTTCTTC.

The chain recombines TRBV6-5 with TRBJ1-5; D might be TRBD1 (5 bases). Germline V gives CDR1 MNHEY, CDR2 SVGAGI. V lost 7 bases, J lost 7 bases, and 14 bases lay in between. The length of the CDR3 is 13 residues. In DNA, the CDR3 is TGTGCCAGCAACAACGGGGCGGGGCAGCCCCAGCATTTT. Amino acid sequence: CASNNGAGQPQHF.

The V gene is TRBV2, the J gene TRBJ2-3, with a tentative D call TRBD2 (6 bases). CDR3 length equals 14 residues. V shed 3 bases and J shed 1 base, with 8 bases lying between them. The V gene's germline CDR1 is SNHLY and CDR2 FYNNEI. The DNA of the CDR3 is TGTGCCAGCAGTGATCCGGGGGGCACAGATACGCAGTATTTT. This gives the protein CASSDPGGTDTQYF.

J is TRBJ1-5 and V is TRBV6-4, with a tentative D call TRBD1 (5 bases). With 6 bases removed from V and 9 bases from J, the gap between germline ends came to 18 bases. CDR1 MRHNA and CDR2 SNTAGT come from the germline V gene. The length of the CDR3 is 14 residues. This CDR3 is CASSSLGGPSPQHF. The CDR3 DNA reads TGTGCCAGCAGCTCTCTGGGGGGACCGTCGCCCCAGCATTTT.

V and J are TRBV29-1 and TRBJ1-5; D might be TRBD1 (6 bases). Germline V gene lookup returns CDR1 SQVTM and CDR2 ANQGSEA. The CDR3 contains 16 residues. Trimming left V 4 bases short and J 7 bases short, with 23 bases between. CDR3 region: CSVATGNQGFSQPQHF. DNA for the CDR3: TGCAGCGTTGCCACCGGTAATCAGGGGTTTAGCCAGCCCCAGCATTTT.

The chain uses TRBV30 and TRBJ2-2; 8 bases fit TRBD2. Germline-derived CDR1 and CDR2 are GTSNPN and SVGIG (reference sequence). The CDR3 covers 14 residues. V lost 3 bases to trimming and J lost 5 bases; unmatched junction nucleotides: 5. Written as DNA, the CDR3 is TGTGCCTGGAGAAGCGGGAGAGGAACCGGGGAGCTGTTTTTT. This codes for CAWRSGRGTGELFF.

CDR3 protein: CASSQSRAYEQYF. CDR3 nucleotide sequence: TGCGCCAGCAGCCAAAGCCGAGCTTACGAGCAGTACTTC. The chain combines TRBV4-3 with TRBJ2-7; D is unclear. CDR1 is LGHNA and CDR2 is YSLEER in the germline V gene. V gave up 2 bases and J gave up 4 bases, with 9 bases separating them. There are 13 residues in the CDR3.

V gene TRBV4-3 combines with J gene TRBJ1-4; possible D gene TRBD1, 6 bases. Germline values: CDR1 LGHNA, CDR2 YSLEER. Trimming pared 0 bases from V and 7 bases from J, leaving 12 bases between. This CDR3 has 15 residues. The chain's CDR3 is CASSQDNSGAEKLFF. CDR3 coding DNA: TGCGCCAGCAGCCAAGATAACTCAGGGGCTGAAAAACTGTTTTTT.